The 3 T cell receptor beta chains listed next were all sequenced from one sample in a study of regulatory T cells. Primers: 52 TRBV forward and 13 TRBJ reverse. Profiled with immunoSEQ multiplex PCR; TCRdb holds only in-frame clones, not every one. This sample has 21,000 or so clones, with 80% to 95% found just once. The specimen was CD8+ T cells sorted from blood. The origin of the receptors is a child under 10 years old with CD3G deficiency.

This sequence joins TRBV28 and TRBJ1-2, with D tentatively TRBD1 (5 bases). In germline, CDR1 is MDHEN, CDR2 SYDVKM. The CDR3 is 16 amino acids. The germline V and J ends were trimmed by 5 bases and 1 base, with 17 bases remaining between them. The CDR3 region is CASSPLQEPFNYGYTF. The CDR3 DNA is TGTGCCAGCAGTCCATTACAGGAACCATTTAACTATGGCTACACCTTC.

The CDR3 coding sequence is TGTGCCAGCACCTTAGCGGGTGGGCCCTACAATGAGCAGTTCTTC. It specifies CASTLAGGPYNEQFF. The chain recombines TRBV28 with TRBJ2-1, with 7 positions matching TRBD2. This CDR3 contains 15 residues. The J segment lost 2 bases and the V segment lost 7 bases, leaving 8 bases of the junction unmatched. CDR1 and CDR2 (germline): MDHEN, SYDVKM.

The V and J genes are TRBV6-5 and TRBJ1-5; no firm D call. The CDR3 length is 9 residues. CDR1 is MNHEY, CDR2 SVGAGI, per germline. The V end was cut by 11 bases, the J end by 9 bases, with 8 bases between. This CDR3 is CASGRPQHF. CDR3 DNA: TGTGCCTCCGGGAGGCCCCAGCATTTT.